These T cell receptor beta chains were read from a single sample in a study of T-cell reconstitution after alpha-beta-depleted transplantation in children. TCRdb reprocessed the PCR reads with MiXCR, giving one entry per CDR3 protein. The table shows 700,000 or so distinct CDR3 sequences, with roughly 13% occurring only once. The sequences come from PBMCs, collected before TCRalphabeta/CD19-depleted stem cell transplant. The receptors were sampled from a girl aged 2 to 9 with congenital amegakaryocytic thrombocytopenia, due to receive a stem cell transplant. CDR3s include the opening cysteine and the closing phenylalanine or tryptophan. D genes are given only for firm matches. Expanded clones get a size class; other rows say once, few or many, or leave the size out.

V	J	D	size	CDR3	DNA
TRBV24-1	TRBJ2-1	.	many	CATSDSSVIEGVHNEQFF	TGTGCCACCAGTGATTCCTCTGTGATTGAAGGGGTCCACAATGAGCAGTTCTTC
TRBV18	TRBJ2-5	.	few	CASSPPSVQETQYF	TGTGCCAGCTCACCACCGTCCGTCCAAGAGACCCAGTACTTC
TRBV20-1	TRBJ2-5	.	few	CSATYLETQYF	TGCAGTGCGACATACCTCGAGACCCAGTACTTC
TRBV20-1	TRBJ2-1	.	many	CSASRDANNEQFF	TGCAGTGCAAGCCGGGACGCGAACAATGAGCAGTTCTTC
TRBV14	TRBJ2-7	.	.	CASSLTKWGEQYF	TGTGCCAGCAGCCTCACAAAGTGGGGGGAGCAGTACTTC
TRBV5-1	TRBJ2-1	.	.	CASSLRFSYNEQFF	TGCGCCAGCAGCTTGCGGTTCTCCTACAATGAGCAGTTCTTC
TRBV15	TRBJ2-7	TRBD1	few	CATSRDLRQGGYEQYF	TGTGCCACCAGCAGAGATCTGCGACAGGGGGGATACGAGCAGTACTTC
TRBV5-1	TRBJ2-3	.	many	CASSPWGADTQYF	TGCGCCAGCAGTCCTTGGGGAGCAGATACGCAGTATTTT
TRBV5-1	TRBJ1-1	.	.	CASSLVKTGQVAFF	TGCGCCAGCAGCTTGGTTAAGACTGGACAAGTGGCTTTCTTT
TRBV5-5	TRBJ1-5	TRBD1	.	CASSSRQGDYQPQHF	TGTGCCAGCAGCTCCCGACAGGGAGATTATCAGCCCCAGCATTTT
TRBV7-6	TRBJ1-1	.	.	CASSAGPGAEAFF	TGTGCCAGCAGCGCCGGGCCAGGCGCTGAAGCTTTCTTT
TRBV4-1	TRBJ2-1	TRBD2	.	CASSQLAVLYNEQFF	TGCGCCAGCAGCCAACTAGCGGTCCTCTACAATGAGCAGTTCTTC
TRBV10-3	TRBJ2-1	.	.	CAIQERGSYNEQFF	TGTGCCATCCAAGAGAGAGGTTCCTACAATGAGCAGTTCTTC
TRBV7-9	TRBJ2-1	TRBD2	few	CASSPPSAGTYNEQFF	TGTGCCAGCAGCCCACCCTCAGCGGGAACCTACAATGAGCAGTTCTTC
TRBV7-9	TRBJ2-7	.	.	CASSLGGRNGSRF	TGTGCCAGCAGCTTAGGAGGGCGTAACGGCTCTCGCTTC
TRBV3-1	TRBJ2-1	.	many	CASSTTGTSYNEQFF	TGTGCCAGCAGCACGACCGGGACGTCCTACAATGAGCAGTTCTTC
TRBV7-2	TRBJ2-3	TRBD2	few	CASSPRSGISTDTQYF	TGTGCCAGCAGCCCCCGTAGCGGGATTAGCACAGATACGCAGTATTTT
TRBV2	TRBJ2-1	TRBD2	.	CASRKGLAGWNEQFF	TGTGCCAGCAGGAAAGGACTAGCGGGATGGAATGAGCAGTTCTTC
TRBV11-1	TRBJ2-7	.	many	CASSFFSWTGQPHLYYEQYF	TGTGCCAGCAGCTTTTTTAGTTGGACTGGACAGCCCCATCTCTACTACGAGCAGTACTTC
TRBV12-3/TRBV12-4	TRBJ1-3	.	many	CASSFRRENTIYF	TGTGCCAGCAGTTTCCGCAGGGAAAACACCATATATTTT
TRBV6-2/TRBV6-3	TRBJ1-5	.	.	CASRKVSNQPQHF	TGTGCCAGCAGAAAGGTCAGCAATCAGCCCCAGCATTTT
TRBV5-1	TRBJ2-3	TRBD1	few	CASSTKPGTGPTDTQYF	TGCGCCAGCAGCACGAAGCCCGGGACAGGGCCCACAGATACGCAGTATTTT
TRBV27	TRBJ2-7	TRBD1	once	CASGWTGGYEQYF	TGTGCCAGCGGATGGACAGGGGGCTACGAGCAGTACTTC
TRBV20-1	TRBJ2-3	.	many	CSALGPKISSTQYF	TGCAGTGCCCTGGGTCCGAAGATTTCTTCTACGCAGTATTTT
TRBV7-7	TRBJ2-5	TRBD2	few	CASSPAGAQETQYF	TGTGCCAGCAGTCCAGCGGGAGCCCAAGAGACCCAGTACTTC
TRBV7-2	TRBJ2-1	TRBD2	many	CASSLALPGGYNEQFF	TGTGCCAGCAGCTTAGCCCTACCGGGAGGGTACAATGAGCAGTTCTTC
TRBV29-1	TRBJ2-2	.	.	CSVSGPNTGELFF	TGCAGCGTGAGCGGCCCGAACACCGGGGAGCTGTTTTTT
TRBV5-1	TRBJ2-3	TRBD2	few	CASSSTPFSGRSADTQYF	TGCGCCAGCAGCTCGACCCCATTTAGCGGGAGGAGTGCAGATACGCAGTATTTT
TRBV27	TRBJ2-5	TRBD2	few	CASRFAGGPSETQYF	TGTGCCAGCAGGTTCGCGGGAGGGCCCTCAGAGACCCAGTACTTC
TRBV6-5	TRBJ2-7	TRBD2	few	CASSYGGEIAYEQYF	TGTGCCAGCAGTTACGGGGGGGAGATAGCCTACGAGCAGTACTTC
TRBV5-1	TRBJ2-1	.	.	CASSRGSNNEQFF	TGCGCCAGCTCCCGGGGCAGTAACAATGAGCAGTTCTTC
TRBV27	TRBJ1-5	TRBD1	many	CASSLTTGVQPQHF	TGTGCCAGCAGTTTAACTACAGGGGTCCAGCCCCAGCATTTT
TRBV15	TRBJ2-1	.	many	CATSRVGKSSYNEQFF	TGTGCCACCAGCAGAGTTGGGAAGAGCTCCTACAATGAGCAGTTCTTC
TRBV11-2	TRBJ2-3	TRBD2	many	CASSPGAGKFTDTQYF	TGTGCCAGCAGCCCAGGAGCGGGAAAATTCACAGATACGCAGTATTTT
TRBV13	TRBJ1-1	TRBD1	few	CASSLEDYPGGEAFF	TGTGCCAGCAGCTTAGAGGACTATCCAGGGGGGGAAGCTTTCTTT
TRBV29-1	TRBJ2-7	TRBD2	many	CSVGLAGGSGQYF	TGCAGCGTAGGACTAGCGGGAGGATCCGGGCAGTACTTC
TRBV15	TRBJ1-1	.	.	CATSRGTAEAFF	TGTGCCACCAGCAGAGGGACGGCTGAAGCTTTCTTT